This TCR beta chain was captured by sequencing in a study of human T cells and chemical hapten exposure. Across the study: The patch tests put 0.01% DPC on the skin of the upper back and were read 6 days later. The study enrolled mostly female patients with alopecia areata, totalis or universalis. Notes on the study in general: Counts of TCRs above 1 in 1000 frequency stayed unchanged with DPC sensitization.

The time point here: patch test 1, 2 weeks after DPC sensitization. Regarding treatment: therapeutic diphenylcyclopropenone sensitization with weekly scalp DPC. Unfractionated whole blood yielded total RNA. Germline values: CDR1 DFQATT, CDR2 SNEGSKA (reference sequence). There are 13 residues in the CDR3. To note about this clonotype: Its specificity is not known.

It was the library that attached unique molecular identifiers to individual cDNA molecules. TCRdb redid the calling of the RACE reads with MiXCR, one entry per CDR3 protein. Seen here are roughly 52,000 distinct CDR3 sequences, 11% observed once, and the top ten hold approximately 1.8%. The sequences come from whole blood, collected in connection with sensitization to the hapten diphenylcyclopropenone (DPC). The chain recombines TRBV20-1 with TRBJ2-1; 8 nucleotides align to TRBD2. This clonotype was obtained from a woman between 40 and 55 years old with alopecia areata. Some clones in this sample may be carry-over from other donors' samples. CDR3 sequence reads: CSATSGGYNEQFF. CDR3 bases: TGCAGCGCCACGAGCGGGGGTTACAATGAGCAGTTCTTC.